These 23 T cell receptor beta chains came from one sample sequenced in a study of T cells in Graves' hyperthyroidism and ophthalmopathy. Researchers took RNA transcripts and amplified the TCR beta CDR3 regions from them. First-round RT-PCR of the TCR CDR3 relied on the HTBI primer set. Each CDR3 protein is one row after TCRdb ran MiXCR on the multiplex PCR reads. The sample contains about 360,000 distinct CDR3 sequences, over 10% of which appear only once. The sample was blood. The origin of the receptors is a woman younger than 35 with Graves' hyperthyroidism.

This clonotype was counted ten times or more. The rearrangement links TRBV2 to TRBJ2-5, with 7 positions matching TRBD2. Germline CDR1 and CDR2: SNHLY and FYNNEI. V was clipped by 6 bases and J by 5 bases; unmatched bases: 9. The CDR3 length is 14 residues. The CDR3 DNA reads as TGTGCCAGCAGGACCCGGGACTACGGGGAGACCCAGTACTTC. As protein: CASRTRDYGETQYF. The full variable domain, in which reference TRBV2 and TRBJ2-5 provide the parts outside the CDR3, is EPEVTQTPSHQVTQMGQEVILRCVPISNHLYFYWYRQILGQKVEFLVSFYNNEISEKSEIFDDQFSVERPDGSNFTLKIRSTKLEDSAMYFCASRTRDYGETQYFGPGTRLLVL.

This clonotype was seen at least ten times. V gene TRBV5-6 combines with J gene TRBJ1-1; D remains unclear. V was pared by 6 bases and J by 0 bases, with 18 bases between. The CDR3 is 16 residues long. Per the germline V gene, CDR1 is SGHDT and CDR2 is YYEEEE. CDR3 sequence reads: CASNPWEGIMNTEAFF. The CDR3 coding sequence is TGTGCCAGCAACCCCTGGGAAGGGATCATGAACACTGAAGCTTTCTTT.

This clonotype showed up many times. The genes are TRBV7-8 and TRBJ2-7; 9 nucleotides align to TRBD2. This CDR3 contains 16 residues. Germline values: CDR1 SGHVS, CDR2 FQNEAQ. The J segment lost 4 bases and the V segment lost 3 bases, leaving 10 bases of the junction unmatched. CDR3 DNA: TGTGCCAGCAGCTTCCGGGGTAGCGGGAGTAGGTACGAGCAGTACTTC. Its translation is CASSFRGSGSRYEQYF.

This clonotype was found many times. The J gene is TRBJ1-2, the V gene TRBV2; 7 bases line up with TRBD1. Trimming removed 6 bases from V and 7 bases from J; junction bases left unmatched: 11. The CDR3 is 14 amino acids. CDR1 SNHLY and CDR2 FYNNEI come from the germline V gene. The CDR3 spells CASRGQTGFSGYTF. In DNA form, the CDR3 reads TGTGCCAGCAGGGGACAGACGGGGTTCAGTGGCTACACCTTC.

This clonotype appeared a few times. The rearrangement links TRBV19 to TRBJ2-1; D unresolved. Per germline, CDR1 LNHDA and CDR2 SQIVND (reference sequence). CDR3 length: 12 amino acids. Trimming cost V 3 bases and J 10 bases, with 10 bases left between them. CDR3 nucleotides: TGTGCCAGTAGTATGACCCGTTCCGAGCAGTTCTTC. Protein sequence: CASSMTRSEQFF.

This clonotype was detected ten times or more. The chain links TRBV7-6 to TRBJ2-2; D is tentatively TRBD1 or TRBD2 (5 bases each). Germline V gene lookup returns CDR1 SGHVS and CDR2 FNYEAQ. The germline V and J ends were trimmed by 1 base and 4 bases, with 13 bases remaining between them. The CDR3 runs 16 residues. The CDR3 loop is CASSLGNGAGTGELFF. For the CDR3, the DNA is TGTGCCAGCAGCTTAGGGAACGGGGCCGGCACCGGGGAGCTGTTTTTT. Using reference TRBV7-6 and TRBJ2-2 for the parts outside the CDR3, the full variable domain is GAGVSQSPRYKVTKRGQDVALRCDPISGHVSLYWYRQALGQGPEFLTYFNYEAQQDKSGLPNDRFSAERPEGSISTLTIQRTEQRDSAMYRCASSLGNGAGTGELFFGEGSRLTVL.

This clonotype was detected ten times or more. The V and J genes are TRBV6-5 and TRBJ1-5; 7 positions match TRBD1. CDR1 is MNHEY, CDR2 SVGAGI, per germline. V shed 4 bases, J shed 0 bases, and the junction held 9 bases outside the gene matches. CDR3 length: 17 amino acids. CDR3 coding DNA: TGTGCCAGCAGTTCTAGGGGGCTTACCCTTAGCAATCAGCCCCAGCATTTT. It specifies CASSSRGLTLSNQPQHF.

Ten or more counts support this clonotype. V is TRBV28 and J is TRBJ1-1, with a tentative D call TRBD1 (6 bases). With 3 bases removed from V and 1 base from J, the gap between germline ends came to 12 bases. CDR1 and CDR2 from the germline V gene are MDHEN and SYDVKM. This CDR3 comprises 15 residues. This chain's CDR3 is CASSFPGGGNTEAFF. Here the CDR3 DNA reads TGTGCCAGCAGTTTCCCCGGGGGCGGGAACACTGAAGCTTTCTTT.

This clonotype was counted ten times or more. The J gene is TRBJ1-5, the V gene TRBV3-1; D may be TRBD1 (5 bases). V lost 1 base and J lost 7, with 11 bases in between. The CDR3 loop spans 14 amino acids. CDR1 and CDR2 (germline): LGHDT, YNNKEL (reference sequence). The CDR3 protein is CASSQVRGSQPQHF. CDR3 nucleotides: TGTGCCAGCAGCCAAGTAAGGGGTAGCCAGCCCCAGCATTTT.

This clonotype was observed many times. The gene calls are TRBV24-1 and TRBJ1-1; D is unresolved. Trimming pared 6 bases from V and 11 bases from J, leaving 15 bases between. Germline CDR1 reads KGHDR; CDR2 reads SFDVKD. The CDR3 contains 12 residues. The CDR3: CATSPNGHRAFF. CDR3 bases: TGTGCCACCAGTCCCAACGGGCATAGGGCTTTCTTT.

The V and J genes are TRBV12-3 or TRBV12-4 and TRBJ2-7, with a weak D call TRBD1 (6 bases). The CDR3 has 15 amino acids. V lost 3 bases and J lost 6, with 18 bases in between. The CDR3 DNA reads as TGTGCCAGCAGTTTCTGGACAGCGAGGGCCGGCGAGCAGTACTTC. Translated, it gives CASSFWTARAGEQYF.

At least ten counts were recorded for this clonotype. V gene TRBV5-1 combines with J gene TRBJ2-7; 7 bases line up with TRBD2. Looked up from germline, CDR1 is SGHRS and CDR2 is YFSETQ. V was clipped by 2 bases and J by 2 bases; unmatched bases: 7. This CDR3 is 15 amino acids long. This CDR3 is CASSFGTTKTYEQYF. CDR3 coding DNA: TGCGCCAGCAGCTTTGGGACTACGAAGACCTACGAGCAGTACTTC.

Note on this clonotype: Being one base from a much bigger clone, this may be a read error. This sequence joins TRBV3-2 and TRBJ2-7; the table names TRBD2, a call not compared with the DNA. TRBV3-2 is a documented pseudogene. This CDR3 has 15 residues. This CDR3 is CASSPGPAGPYEQYF. CDR3 DNA sequence: TGTGCCAGCAGCCCGGGACCAGCGGGCCCCTACGAGCAGTACTTC.

In this sample, this clonotype turned up many times. This chain uses TRBV2 with TRBJ2-2; 7 bases are shared with TRBD2. From germline, CDR1 is SNHLY and CDR2 FYNNEI. V dropped 10 bases and J dropped 4; count of bases not matched to a gene: 12. The CDR3 is made up of 15 amino acids. This chain's CDR3 is CATLPASGTTGELFF. CDR3 sequence (DNA): TGTGCCACCCTGCCGGCAAGCGGGACCACCGGGGAGCTGTTTTTT.

The gene calls are TRBV18 and TRBJ2-1; D tentatively reads TRBD1 or TRBD2 (6 bases each). V shed 3 bases and J shed 4 bases, with 25 bases lying between them. Germline V gives CDR1 KGHSH, CDR2 LQKENI. CDR3 length equals 19 residues. Here the CDR3 reads CASSPGGGAGSQFYNEQFF. The CDR3, as DNA: TGTGCCAGCTCACCCGGTGGGGGCGCGGGGTCCCAGTTTTACAATGAGCAGTTCTTC.

In this sample, this clonotype turned up many times. The chain joins TRBV7-2 to TRBJ1-2; D perhaps matches TRBD1 (5 bases). The CDR3 has 15 residues. Germline V gene data show CDR1 as SGHTA and CDR2 as FQGNSA. V lost 2 bases to trimming and J lost 7 bases, with 17 bases between them. The CDR3 DNA reads as TGTGCCAGCAGCTTAAGGGCGGGGGAGTCGCGTGGCTACACCTTC. Protein sequence: CASSLRAGESRGYTF.

This clonotype was detected a few times. The chain has TRBV14 and TRBJ2-1, with 7 bases lining up with TRBD2. With V trimmed by 5 bases and J by 9 bases, 1 base remained unmatched. From germline, CDR1 is SGHDN and CDR2 FVKESK. The CDR3 has 11 amino acids. The CDR3 sequence is CASSWGGEQFF. For the CDR3, the DNA is TGTGCCAGCAGCTGGGGGGGTGAGCAGTTCTTC.

V usage is TRBV9 and J usage is TRBJ1-2, with TRBD1 identical over 10 bases. Germline assignment: CDR1 SGDLS and CDR2 YYNGEE. J was trimmed by 7 bases and V by 4 bases; bases with no gene match: 16. This CDR3 comprises 17 residues. The CDR3 DNA follows: TGTGCCAGCAGCCCCACTCGAGCCTCCGGGACAGGGGTTGGCTACACCTTC. The encoded protein is CASSPTRASGTGVGYTF. The full variable domain, in which reference TRBV9 and TRBJ1-2 provide the parts outside the CDR3, is DSGVTQTPKHLITATGQRVTLRCSPRSGDLSVYWYQQSLDQGLQFLIQYYNGEERAKGNILERFSAQQFPDLHSELNLSSLELGDSALYFCASSPTRASGTGVGYTFGSGTRLTVV.

This clonotype was counted many times. V is TRBV28 and J is TRBJ2-1; 9 bases align to TRBD1. This CDR3 has 13 amino acids. V trimming: 7 bases; J trimming: 5 bases; junction bases outside the gene matches: 3. The V gene's germline CDR1 is MDHEN and CDR2 SYDVKM. This chain's CDR3 is CASTWTGDNEQFF. The CDR3 nucleotides are TGTGCCAGCACCTGGACAGGGGACAATGAGCAGTTCTTC.

This clonotype was observed a few times. This sequence joins TRBV6-5 and TRBJ2-7; TRBD2 matches at 7 bases. V lost 0 bases, J lost 5 bases, and 4 bases stayed unmatched. The CDR3 is 14 amino acids. Germline loops: CDR1 MNHEY, CDR2 SVGAGI. CDR3 coding DNA: TGTGCCAGCAGTTACTCGACTAGCTATGACGAGCAGTACTTC. Translated, it gives CASSYSTSYDEQYF.

Note on this clonotype: This may be a read error, as it is one base from a much larger clone. This chain joins TRBV15 and TRBJ1-1; D might be TRBD1 (6 bases). CDR3 size: 15 residues. Germline lookup yields CDR1 LNHNV and CDR2 YYDKDF (reference sequence). The DNA of the CDR3 is TGTGCCACCAGCTGGGGGGGGGGGCTGGACACTGAAACTTTCTTT. It specifies CATSWGGGLDTETFF.

This clonotype was observed at least ten times. This chain uses TRBV20-1 with TRBJ2-2, with 10 bases lining up with TRBD1. This CDR3 region has 14 residues. After removal of 8 bases from V and 3 bases from J, the junction contained 6 bases not matched to a gene. CDR1 DFQATT and CDR2 SNEGSKA come from the germline V gene (reference sequence). This chain's CDR3 is CSMTDRGDTGELFF. Written as DNA, the CDR3 is TGCAGTATGACGGACAGGGGGGACACCGGGGAGCTGTTTTTT.

V gene TRBV6-5 combines with J gene TRBJ2-7; D not resolved. Germline CDR1 is MNHEY and CDR2 is SVGAGI. Trimming removed 2 bases at V and 3 bases at J, with 14 bases between. This CDR3 comprises 15 residues. CDR3 DNA: TGTGCCAGCAGTTACGGCCAGGTCGGGTACTACGAGCAGTACTTC. Protein sequence: CASSYGQVGYYEQYF.